This is a list of T cell receptor beta chains from one sample in a study of shared clonotypes between healthy human individuals. Measured with immunoSEQ multiplex PCR; TCRdb has only the in-frame clones, and not every one. The sample holds around 580,000 clones, 95% to 98% seen once. Sequenced: naive CD8+ T cells sorted from blood. The receptors were sampled from a man in his thirties or forties in good health. Each CDR3 is given with its conserved first and last residue. The D gene is left open where the match is weak. Clone size, where shown, is once, few, many, or a class for clones that have expanded.

size	V	J	D	DNA	CDR3
.	TRBV15	TRBJ2-1	.	TGTGCCACCAGCTCTCAGGGCCTAAGCTCCTACAATGAGCAGTTCTTC	CATSSQGLSSYNEQFF
.	TRBV6-5	TRBJ2-1	.	TGTGCCAGCATGAGGGGTACCTACAATGAGCAGTTCTTC	CASMRGTYNEQFF
.	TRBV2	TRBJ2-2	.	TGTGCCAGCAGTGGGGTGCAGGAGCTGTTTTTT	CASSGVQELFF
.	TRBV4-1	TRBJ2-7	TRBD2	TGCGCCAGCAGCCAAAAGTCTAGCGGGAGGGCCAGCCACGAGCAGTACTTC	CASSQKSSGRASHEQYF
.	TRBV15	TRBJ2-2	TRBD1	TGTGCCACCAGCAGGACAAGGGACAGGTCGGGGGAGCTGTTTTTT	CATSRTRDRSGELFF
.	TRBV10-3	TRBJ2-7	TRBD2	TGTGCCATCAGTGATGCGGGAGATATCGAGCAGTACTTC	CAISDAGDIEQYF
.	TRBV10-3	TRBJ2-7	.	TGTGCCATCAGTGCCAGGGAAACTCCCTACGAGCAGTACTTC	CAISARETPYEQYF
.	TRBV9	TRBJ1-1	.	TGTGCCAGCAGCCCTGGGTCCACTGAAGCTTTCTTT	CASSPGSTEAFF
.	TRBV15	TRBJ2-3	TRBD2	TGTGCCACCAGCGCACTCACCTTCGGGGGACTAGCGGGAGATACGCAGTATTTT	CATSALTFGGLAGDTQYF
.	TRBV7-8	TRBJ2-5	.	TGTGCCAGCAGCTTATTAGCGTCAGGAGAGACCCAGTACTTC	CASSLLASGETQYF
.	TRBV29-1	TRBJ2-5	TRBD2	TGCAGCGGACGACCGGGTTTAGGGGAGGGGCAGACCCAGTACTTC	CSGRPGLGEGQTQYF
.	TRBV7-9	TRBJ1-5	.	TGTGCCAGCAGCCCCTCCTGGGGAAGCAATCAGCCCCAGCATTTT	CASSPSWGSNQPQHF
.	TRBV6-1	TRBJ2-2	.	TGTGCCAGCACGGCTAGCGTCACCGGGGAGCTGTTTTTT	CASTASVTGELFF
.	TRBV10-3	TRBJ2-3	TRBD2	TGTGCCATCACCGATGTCCCGCTAGCGGGAGGGAGAGATACGCAGTATTTT	CAITDVPLAGGRDTQYF
.	TRBV6-4	TRBJ2-7	.	TGTGCCAGCACCTCTACCTGGGGCGAGCAGTACTTC	CASTSTWGEQYF
.	TRBV7-9	TRBJ1-4	TRBD1	TGTGCCAGCAGCTTAGTAGGGCAGGGGGACGAAAAACTGTTTTTT	CASSLVGQGDEKLFF
.	TRBV6-1	TRBJ1-1	.	TGTGCCAGCAGTGAAACAGTATTGAACACTGAAGCTTTCTTT	CASSETVLNTEAFF
.	TRBV28	TRBJ1-5	.	TGTGCCAGCAGTTTAACTGGGACACCTAATCAGCCCCAGCATTTT	CASSLTGTPNQPQHF
once	TRBV9	TRBJ2-1	.	TGTGCCAGCTCCGGGAATGAGCAGTTCTTC	CASSGNEQFF
.	TRBV18	TRBJ2-2	.	TGTGCCAGCTCACCGGAGGCACCTTCTAACACCGGGGAGCTGTTTTTT	CASSPEAPSNTGELFF
once	TRBV7-8	TRBJ2-1	.	TGTGCCAGCAGCTTAATCGATGAGCAGTTCTTC	CASSLIDEQFF
.	TRBV4-1	TRBJ1-1	.	TGCGCCAGCAGCCCCTCGGACCTGAACACTGAAGCTTTCTTT	CASSPSDLNTEAFF
.	TRBV7-9	TRBJ2-7	.	TGTGCCAGCAGCAGACAGGGAGGCTACGAGCAGTACTTC	CASSRQGGYEQYF
.	TRBV9	TRBJ1-1	.	TGTGCCAGCAGCGCGGGACCTCAGCTGGACACTGAAGCTTTCTTT	CASSAGPQLDTEAFF
.	TRBV30	TRBJ1-4	.	TGTGCCTGGGGCGGAGCTAATGAAAAACTGTTTTTT	CAWGGANEKLFF
.	TRBV18	TRBJ2-1	.	TGTGCCAGCTCACCACGATCTAAATGGGAGGACTCCTACAATGAGCAGTTCTTC	CASSPRSKWEDSYNEQFF
.	TRBV7-9	TRBJ2-7	.	TGTGCCAGCAGCTTAGGGGGGATAAGCTACGAGCAGTACTTC	CASSLGGISYEQYF
.	TRBV7-9	TRBJ2-7	TRBD1	TGTGCCAGCAGCTTAGAACCCGGGACAGGTGACGAGCAGTACTTC	CASSLEPGTGDEQYF
once	TRBV5-4	TRBJ1-4	.	TGTGCCAGCAGCGAGTCTTCTGAAAAACTGTTTTTT	CASSESSEKLFF
.	TRBV1	TRBJ2-1	.	TGCACCAGCAGCCAATCCAAGAGCGGGAGAATCTCCTACAATGAGCAGTTCTTC	CTSSQSKSGRISYNEQFF
.	TRBV27	TRBJ2-5	.	TGTGCCAGCAGTTTACGATACAGGAAAGAGACCCAGTACTTC	CASSLRYRKETQYF
.	TRBV7-6	TRBJ2-1	TRBD2	TGTGCCAGCAGCTCCCCGGGCGGGAGTGACCTCTACAATGAGCAGTTCTTC	CASSSPGGSDLYNEQFF
.	TRBV12-5	TRBJ2-1	TRBD2	TGTGCTAGTGGTTTAAGGGGAGGGAATGAGCAGTTCTTC	CASGLRGGNEQFF
.	TRBV19	TRBJ1-5	TRBD1	TGTGCCAGTAGTATAGACAGGGGGCAAGGACAGCCCCAGCATTTT	CASSIDRGQGQPQHF
.	TRBV27	TRBJ2-7	TRBD2	TGTGCCAGCAGTGATATCATAGCGGGAGATACCTCCGAGCAGTACTTC	CASSDIIAGDTSEQYF
.	TRBV25-1	TRBJ2-3	TRBD2	TGTGCCAGCACGAACACTAGCGGGAAGGGCACAGATACGCAGTATTTT	CASTNTSGKGTDTQYF
.	TRBV6-5	TRBJ2-2	.	TGTGCCAGCAGTTACTCGCGGCCTGACACCGGGGAGCTGTTTTTT	CASSYSRPDTGELFF
.	TRBV7-6	TRBJ2-7	.	TGTGCCAGCAGTCGTGGGGAGACCTACGAGCAGTACTTC	CASSRGETYEQYF
.	TRBV29-1	TRBJ1-1	.	TGCAGCGTTGAAGGCAGGGGAACTGAAGCTTTCTTT	CSVEGRGTEAFF
.	TRBV28	TRBJ2-7	.	TGTGCCAGCACCCCCCGATGGCCGGGGTCCTACGAGCAGTACTTC	CASTPRWPGSYEQYF
.	TRBV7-9	TRBJ2-3	TRBD2	TGTGCCGGGGAGAGCGGGAGGACAGATACGCAGTATTTT	CAGESGRTDTQYF
.	TRBV27	TRBJ1-1	TRBD1	TGTGCCAGCAGTTTTCAGGGGGTCAACACTGAAGCTTTCTTT	CASSFQGVNTEAFF
.	TRBV29-1	TRBJ2-1	.	TGCAGCGTTGGCCGGACCAGTGAGAACAATGAGCAGTTCTTC	CSVGRTSENNEQFF
.	TRBV11-2	TRBJ2-1	.	TGTGCCAGCAGTTCGAATGAGCAGTTCTTC	CASSSNEQFF
.	TRBV10-3	TRBJ1-1	TRBD1	TGTGCCACCAAGGGGGCAGAGCTGACGAACACTGAAGCTTTCTTT	CATKGAELTNTEAFF
.	TRBV5-5	TRBJ2-7	.	TGTGCCAGCAGCTCGCCGGGGTGGGGACGGTTTTACGAGCAGTACTTC	CASSSPGWGRFYEQYF
once	TRBV5-6	TRBJ1-2	.	TGTGCCAGCAGCTTGGCCGGGGCACTGAACTATGGCTACACCTTC	CASSLAGALNYGYTF
.	TRBV6-1	TRBJ1-2	TRBD1	TGTGCCAGCAGTTCTGGGACAGGGCAAAATCTTGGCTACACCTTC	CASSSGTGQNLGYTF
.	TRBV9	TRBJ2-7	TRBD1	TGTGCCAGCAGCGCCCGGGACAGGAGCCCCTACGAGCAGTACTTC	CASSARDRSPYEQYF
.	TRBV7-9	TRBJ2-1	TRBD2	TGTGCCAGCAGCACAGACTCACTAGCGAGGTCCTACAATGAGCAGTTCTTC	CASSTDSLARSYNEQFF
.	TRBV27	TRBJ2-7	.	TGTGCCAGCAGTTTTGCCTGGGGGCGCGTCTACGAGCAGTACTTC	CASSFAWGRVYEQYF